The clone carrying this T cell receptor beta chain appeared a few times. The data were obtained in a study of blood T cell repertoires in COVID-19. In the study overall: Samples taken during acute and convalescent COVID-19 were collected in the United States, Italy and Spain. T cells, B-cell-depleted T cells, or PBMCs supplied cDNA or gDNA.

In the study's own analysis: Reference gene primer amplification in the assay estimated nucleated cell counts. TCRdb's copy holds only in-frame clones and misses some; the assay was immunoSEQ multiplex PCR. V, J and clone size derive from that table, while D and trimming were established from the DNA sequence. Of 130,000 to 150,000 clones in the sample, around 81% were seen once. The germline V gene encodes CDR1 SGHTA and CDR2 FQGNSA. V dropped 6 bases and J dropped 2; count of bases not matched to a gene: 6. This CDR3 is 14 amino acids long. The sequenced sample was peripheral blood. The chain carries TRBV7-2 and TRBJ2-7; TRBD1 aligns across 8 bases. The sequence was collected from a human donor in a cohort sampled during active COVID-19. The CDR3 coding sequence is TGTGCCAGCAGGGGGACAGGTGCCCCCTACGAGCAGTACTTC. Translated: CASRGTGAPYEQYF.